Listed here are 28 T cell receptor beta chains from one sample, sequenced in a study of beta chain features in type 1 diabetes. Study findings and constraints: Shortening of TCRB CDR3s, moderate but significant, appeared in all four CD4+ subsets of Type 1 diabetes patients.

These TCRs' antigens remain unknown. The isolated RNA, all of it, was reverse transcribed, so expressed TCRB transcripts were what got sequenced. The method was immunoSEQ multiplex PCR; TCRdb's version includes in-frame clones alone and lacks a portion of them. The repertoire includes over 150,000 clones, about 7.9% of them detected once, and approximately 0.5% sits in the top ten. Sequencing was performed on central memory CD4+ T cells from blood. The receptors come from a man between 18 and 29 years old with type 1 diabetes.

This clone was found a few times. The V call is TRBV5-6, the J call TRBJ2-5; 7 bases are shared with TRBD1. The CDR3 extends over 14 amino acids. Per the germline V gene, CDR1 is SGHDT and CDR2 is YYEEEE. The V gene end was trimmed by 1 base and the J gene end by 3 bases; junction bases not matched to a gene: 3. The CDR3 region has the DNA TGTGCCAGCAGCTTGAGAGGGGGCGAAGAGACCCAGTACTTC. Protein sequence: CASSLRGGEETQYF.

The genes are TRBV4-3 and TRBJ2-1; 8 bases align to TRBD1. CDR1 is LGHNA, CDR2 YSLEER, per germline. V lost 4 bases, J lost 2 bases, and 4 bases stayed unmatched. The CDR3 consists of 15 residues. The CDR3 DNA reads TGCGCCAGCAGCCTAATGACAGGGGCCTACAATGAGCAGTTCTTC. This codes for CASSLMTGAYNEQFF.

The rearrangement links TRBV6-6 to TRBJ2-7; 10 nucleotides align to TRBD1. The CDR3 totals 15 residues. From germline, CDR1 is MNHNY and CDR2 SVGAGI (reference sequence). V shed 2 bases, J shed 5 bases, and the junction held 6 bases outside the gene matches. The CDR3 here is CASSYRDRGGDEQYF. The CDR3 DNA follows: TGTGCCAGCAGTTACCGGGACAGGGGAGGGGACGAGCAGTACTTC.

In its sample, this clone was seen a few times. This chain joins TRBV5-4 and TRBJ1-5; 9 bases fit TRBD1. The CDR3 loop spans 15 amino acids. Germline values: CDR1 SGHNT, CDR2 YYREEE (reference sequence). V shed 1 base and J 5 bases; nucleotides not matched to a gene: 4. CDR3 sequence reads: CASSLSWDRDQPQHF. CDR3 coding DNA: TGTGCCAGCAGCTTGTCGTGGGACAGGGATCAGCCCCAGCATTTT.

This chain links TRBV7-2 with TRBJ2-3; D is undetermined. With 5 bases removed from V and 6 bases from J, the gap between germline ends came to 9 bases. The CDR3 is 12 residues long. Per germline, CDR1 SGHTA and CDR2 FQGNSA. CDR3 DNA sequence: TGTGCCAGCAGCCGGAGTGGGGATACGCAGTATTTT. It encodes CASSRSGDTQYF.

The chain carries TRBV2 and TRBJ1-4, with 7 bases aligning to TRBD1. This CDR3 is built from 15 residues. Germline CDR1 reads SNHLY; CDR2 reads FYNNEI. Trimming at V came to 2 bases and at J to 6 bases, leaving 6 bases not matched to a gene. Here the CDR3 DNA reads TGTGCCAGCAGTGAAACGAAAGGGGGCTATGAAAAACTGTTTTTT. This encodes CASSETKGGYEKLFF.

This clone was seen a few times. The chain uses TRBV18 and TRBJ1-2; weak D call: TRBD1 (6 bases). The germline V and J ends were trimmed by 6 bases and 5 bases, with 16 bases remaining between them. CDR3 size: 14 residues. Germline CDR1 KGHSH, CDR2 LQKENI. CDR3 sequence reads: CASSQQDSVYGYTF. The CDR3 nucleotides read TGTGCCAGCTCGCAACAGGACAGTGTGTATGGCTACACCTTC.

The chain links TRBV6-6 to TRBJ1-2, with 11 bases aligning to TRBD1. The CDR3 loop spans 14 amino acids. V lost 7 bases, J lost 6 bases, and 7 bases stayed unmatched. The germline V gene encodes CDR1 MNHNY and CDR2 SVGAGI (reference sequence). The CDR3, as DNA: TGTGCCAGCAACGACCCGGGACAGGGGGATGGCTACACCTTC. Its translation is CASNDPGQGDGYTF.

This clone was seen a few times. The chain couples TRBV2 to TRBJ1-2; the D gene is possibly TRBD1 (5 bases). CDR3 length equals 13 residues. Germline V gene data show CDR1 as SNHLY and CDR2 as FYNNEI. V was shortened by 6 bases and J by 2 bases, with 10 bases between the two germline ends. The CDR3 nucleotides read TGTGCCAGCAGCGGACATACCAACTATGGCTACACCTTC. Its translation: CASSGHTNYGYTF.

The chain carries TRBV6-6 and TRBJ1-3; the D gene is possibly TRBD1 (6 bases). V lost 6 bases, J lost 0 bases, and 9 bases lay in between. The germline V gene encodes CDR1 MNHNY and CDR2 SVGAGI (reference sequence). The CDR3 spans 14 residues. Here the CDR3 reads CASRSQGSGNTIYF. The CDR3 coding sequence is TGTGCCAGCAGATCACAGGGCTCTGGAAACACCATATATTTT.

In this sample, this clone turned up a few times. The CDR3 reads CASSSGAGGTEAFF. The CDR3 nucleotides read TGTGCCAGCAGCTCTGGGGCTGGGGGGACTGAAGCTTTCTTT. This chain connects TRBV5-4 to TRBJ1-1; a possible D gene is TRBD1 (5 bases). The length of the CDR3 is 14 residues. Germline V gene sequence: CDR1 SGHNT, CDR2 YYREEE (reference sequence). V dropped 3 bases and J dropped 5 bases, with 14 bases sitting between them.

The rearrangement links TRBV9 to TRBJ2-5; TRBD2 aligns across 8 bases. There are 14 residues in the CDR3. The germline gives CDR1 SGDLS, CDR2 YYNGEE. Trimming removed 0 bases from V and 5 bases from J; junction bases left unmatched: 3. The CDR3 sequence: CASSVAGGPETQYF. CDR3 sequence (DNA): TGTGCCAGCAGCGTAGCGGGGGGGCCGGAGACCCAGTACTTC.

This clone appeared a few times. The CDR3 loop is CASRGDLGSEYF. In nucleotides, the CDR3 is TGTGCCAGCAGGGGGGACTTAGGGAGCGAGTACTTC. The V and J genes are TRBV28 and TRBJ2-7, with a possible D match to TRBD2 (6 bases). Trimming took off 6 bases at V and 11 bases at J, with 17 bases between the two ends. This CDR3 has 12 amino acids. The germline V gene encodes CDR1 MDHEN and CDR2 SYDVKM.

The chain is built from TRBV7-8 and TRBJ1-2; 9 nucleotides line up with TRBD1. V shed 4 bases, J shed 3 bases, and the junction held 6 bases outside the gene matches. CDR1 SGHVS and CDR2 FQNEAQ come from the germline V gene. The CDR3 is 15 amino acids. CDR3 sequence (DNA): TGTGCCAGCAGCTCAACAGGGGGCACTGACTATGGCTACACCTTC. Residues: CASSSTGGTDYGYTF.

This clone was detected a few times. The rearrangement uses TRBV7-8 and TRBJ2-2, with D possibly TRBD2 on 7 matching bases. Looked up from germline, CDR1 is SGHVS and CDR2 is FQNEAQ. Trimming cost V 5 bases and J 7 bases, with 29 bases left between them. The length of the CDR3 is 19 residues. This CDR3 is CASSLPRRTAGSRGGELFF. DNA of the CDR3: TGTGCCAGCAGCCTCCCCCGAAGGACAGCGGGATCGCGTGGCGGGGAGCTGTTTTTT.

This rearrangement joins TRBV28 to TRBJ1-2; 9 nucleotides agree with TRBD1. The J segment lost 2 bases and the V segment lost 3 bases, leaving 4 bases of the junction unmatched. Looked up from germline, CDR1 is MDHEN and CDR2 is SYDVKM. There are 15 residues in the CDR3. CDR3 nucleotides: TGTGCCAGCAGTTTTGGAGGGACAGGGAACTATGGCTACACCTTC. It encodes CASSFGGTGNYGYTF.

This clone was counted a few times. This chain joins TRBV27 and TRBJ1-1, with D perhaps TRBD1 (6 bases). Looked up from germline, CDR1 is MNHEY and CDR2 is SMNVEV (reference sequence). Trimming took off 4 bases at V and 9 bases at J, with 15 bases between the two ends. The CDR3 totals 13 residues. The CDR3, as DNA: TGTGCCAGCAGTTGGAAAAATGGACAGAAAGCTTTCTTT. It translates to CASSWKNGQKAFF.

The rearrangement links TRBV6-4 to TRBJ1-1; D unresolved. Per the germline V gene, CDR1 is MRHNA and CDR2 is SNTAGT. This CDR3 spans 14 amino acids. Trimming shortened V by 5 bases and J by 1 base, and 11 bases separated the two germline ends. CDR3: CASSRDWENTEAFF. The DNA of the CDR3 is TGTGCCAGCAGTCGGGATTGGGAGAACACTGAAGCTTTCTTT.

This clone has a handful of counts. This CDR3 reads CASSPDRGVYNEQFF. For the CDR3, the DNA is TGCGCCAGCAGCCCGGACAGGGGGGTCTACAATGAGCAGTTCTTC. The gene calls are TRBV5-1 and TRBJ2-1; 10 nucleotides match TRBD1. The CDR3 is 15 amino acids. CDR1 and CDR2 from the germline V gene are SGHRS and YFSETQ. V was clipped by 4 bases and J by 3 bases; unmatched bases: 4.

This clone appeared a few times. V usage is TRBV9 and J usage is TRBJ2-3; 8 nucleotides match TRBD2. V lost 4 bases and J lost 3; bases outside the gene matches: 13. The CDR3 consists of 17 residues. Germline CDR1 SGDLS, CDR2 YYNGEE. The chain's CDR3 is CASSPQGSGGITDTQYF. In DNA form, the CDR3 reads TGTGCCAGCAGCCCTCAGGGTTCGGGAGGGATTACAGATACGCAGTATTTT.

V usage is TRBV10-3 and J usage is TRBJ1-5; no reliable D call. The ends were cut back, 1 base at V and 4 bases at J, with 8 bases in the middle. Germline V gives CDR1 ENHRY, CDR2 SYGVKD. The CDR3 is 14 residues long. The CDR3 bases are TGTGCCATCAGTGAGTTGCCGGGGAATCAGCCCCAGCATTTT. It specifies CAISELPGNQPQHF.

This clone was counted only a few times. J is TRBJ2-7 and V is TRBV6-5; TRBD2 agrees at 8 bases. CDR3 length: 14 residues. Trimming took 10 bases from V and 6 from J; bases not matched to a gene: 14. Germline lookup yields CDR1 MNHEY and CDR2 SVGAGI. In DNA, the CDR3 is TGTGCCACGAGGATGGGACTAGGGGCGGGCGAGCAGTACTTC. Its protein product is CATRMGLGAGEQYF.

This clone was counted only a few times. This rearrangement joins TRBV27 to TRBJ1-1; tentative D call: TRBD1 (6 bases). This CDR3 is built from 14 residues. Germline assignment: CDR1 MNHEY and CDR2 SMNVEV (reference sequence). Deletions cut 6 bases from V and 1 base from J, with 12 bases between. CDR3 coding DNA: TGTGCCAGCAGCCTCAGGGGCGCGAACACTGAAGCTTTCTTT. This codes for CASSLRGANTEAFF.

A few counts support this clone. The CDR3 reads CASGLAGGQGRQFF. CDR3 bases: TGTGCCAGCGGACTAGCGGGAGGGCAGGGGAGGCAGTTCTTC. The rearrangement uses TRBV2 and TRBJ2-1; 15 positions agree with TRBD2. Germline V gene lookup returns CDR1 SNHLY and CDR2 FYNNEI. With 8 bases clipped from V and 12 bases from J, the junction kept 8 bases outside the gene matches. The CDR3 runs to 14 residues. Full variable domain (rest looked up from reference TRBV2 and TRBJ2-1): EPEVTQTPSHQVTQMGQEVILRCVPISNHLYFYWYRQILGQKVEFLVSFYNNEISEKSEIFDDQFSVERPDGSNFTLKIRSTKLEDSAMYFCASGLAGGQGRQFFGPGTRLTVL.

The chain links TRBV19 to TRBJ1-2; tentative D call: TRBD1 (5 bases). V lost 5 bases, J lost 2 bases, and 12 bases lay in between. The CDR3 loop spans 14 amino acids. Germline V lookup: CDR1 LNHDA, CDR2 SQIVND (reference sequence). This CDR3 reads CASSAPRANYGYTF. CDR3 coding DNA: TGTGCCAGTAGTGCACCCAGGGCCAACTATGGCTACACCTTC.

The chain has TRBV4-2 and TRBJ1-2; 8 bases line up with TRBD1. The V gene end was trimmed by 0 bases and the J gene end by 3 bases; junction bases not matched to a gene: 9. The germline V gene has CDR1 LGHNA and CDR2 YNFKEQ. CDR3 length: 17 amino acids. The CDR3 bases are TGTGCCAGCAGCCAAGAGATGGACAGGGCTAGGGACTATGGCTACACCTTC. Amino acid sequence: CASSQEMDRARDYGYTF.

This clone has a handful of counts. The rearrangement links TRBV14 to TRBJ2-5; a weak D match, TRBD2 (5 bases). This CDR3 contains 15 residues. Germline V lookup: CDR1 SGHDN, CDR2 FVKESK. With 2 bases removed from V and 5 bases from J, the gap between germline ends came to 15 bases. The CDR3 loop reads CASSQLLVGGETQYF. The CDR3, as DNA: TGTGCCAGCAGCCAACTACTAGTCGGCGGGGAGACCCAGTACTTC.

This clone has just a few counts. The chain's CDR3 is CASSSPREGADTQYF. The CDR3, as DNA: TGTGCCAGCAGTTCTCCCCGGGAGGGGGCAGATACGCAGTATTTT. V and J are TRBV28 and TRBJ2-3; 8 bases align to TRBD2. The germline V gene has CDR1 MDHEN and CDR2 SYDVKM. The V segment lost 4 bases and the J segment 4 bases; nucleotides outside the gene matches: 7. CDR3 length: 15 residues.